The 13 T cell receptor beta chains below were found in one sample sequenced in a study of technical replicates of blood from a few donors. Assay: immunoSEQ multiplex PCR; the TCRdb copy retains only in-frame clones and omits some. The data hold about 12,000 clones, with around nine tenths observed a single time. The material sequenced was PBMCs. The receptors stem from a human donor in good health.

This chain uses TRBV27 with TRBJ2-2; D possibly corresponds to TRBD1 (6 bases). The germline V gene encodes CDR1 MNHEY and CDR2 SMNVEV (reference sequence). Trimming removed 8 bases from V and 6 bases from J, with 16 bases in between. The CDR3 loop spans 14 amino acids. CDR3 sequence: CASVATGWAGELFF. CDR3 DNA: TGTGCCAGCGTCGCGACAGGCTGGGCCGGGGAGCTGTTTTTT.

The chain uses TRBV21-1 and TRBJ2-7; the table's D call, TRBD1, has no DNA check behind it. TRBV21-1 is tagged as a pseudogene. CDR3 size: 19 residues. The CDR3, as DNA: TGTGCCAGCAGCAAAGCGCAATGGGACAGGGCGGGGATATGCTACGAGCAGTACTTC. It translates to CASSKAQWDRAGICYEQYF.

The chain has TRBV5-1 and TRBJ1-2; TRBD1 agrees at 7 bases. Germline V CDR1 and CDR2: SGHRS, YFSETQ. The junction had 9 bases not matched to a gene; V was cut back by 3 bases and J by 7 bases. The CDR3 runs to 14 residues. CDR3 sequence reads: CASSSTGTEFGYTF. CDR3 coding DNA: TGCGCCAGCAGCTCAACCGGGACAGAGTTTGGCTACACCTTC.

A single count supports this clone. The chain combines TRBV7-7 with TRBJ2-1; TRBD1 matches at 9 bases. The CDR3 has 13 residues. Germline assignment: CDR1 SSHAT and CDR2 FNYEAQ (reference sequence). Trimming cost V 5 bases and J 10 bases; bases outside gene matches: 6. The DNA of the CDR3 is TGTGCCAGCAGCCTTGACAGGGGGAGGGAGCAGTTCTTC. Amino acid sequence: CASSLDRGREQFF.

The CDR3 spells CASGAGRGITEAFF. DNA for the CDR3: TGTGCCAGCGGGGCCGGACGGGGGATCACTGAAGCTTTCTTT. The J gene is TRBJ1-1, the V gene TRBV2, with D possibly TRBD1 on 5 matching bases. CDR3 size: 14 residues. The germline V gene encodes CDR1 SNHLY and CDR2 FYNNEI. Trimming took off 8 bases at V and 4 bases at J, with 17 bases between the two ends.

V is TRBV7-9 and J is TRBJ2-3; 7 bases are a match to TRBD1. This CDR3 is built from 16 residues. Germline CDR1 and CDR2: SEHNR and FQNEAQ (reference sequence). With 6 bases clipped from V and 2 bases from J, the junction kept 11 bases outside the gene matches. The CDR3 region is CASRPGTDWATDTQYF. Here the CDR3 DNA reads TGTGCCAGCAGGCCCGGGACAGATTGGGCCACAGATACGCAGTATTTT.

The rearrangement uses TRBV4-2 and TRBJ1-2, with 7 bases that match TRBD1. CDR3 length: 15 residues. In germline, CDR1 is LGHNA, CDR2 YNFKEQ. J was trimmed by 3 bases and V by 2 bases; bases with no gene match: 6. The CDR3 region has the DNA TGTGCCAGCAGCCAAACCCGGACAGGCCACTATGGCTACACCTTC. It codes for CASSQTRTGHYGYTF.

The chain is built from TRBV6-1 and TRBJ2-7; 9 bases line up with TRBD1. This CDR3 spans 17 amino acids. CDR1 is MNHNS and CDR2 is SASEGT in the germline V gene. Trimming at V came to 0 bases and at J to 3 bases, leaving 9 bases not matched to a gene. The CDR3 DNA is TGTGCCAGCAGTGAAGCGCTAACAGGGGGCGATTACTACGAGCAGTACTTC. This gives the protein CASSEALTGGDYYEQYF.

CDR3 in DNA: TGTGCCGGATCCCTTAGACTCCAAGAGACCCAGTACTTC. The encoded protein is CAGSLRLQETQYF. The chain combines TRBV2 with TRBJ2-5, with D hard to call. CDR1 is SNHLY, CDR2 FYNNEI, per germline. The CDR3 is 13 amino acids. V lost 11 bases to trimming and J lost 1 base, with 14 bases between them.

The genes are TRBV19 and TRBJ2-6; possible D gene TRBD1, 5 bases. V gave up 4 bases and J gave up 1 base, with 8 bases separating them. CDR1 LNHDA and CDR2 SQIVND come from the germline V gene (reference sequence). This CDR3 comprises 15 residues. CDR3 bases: TGTGCCAGTAGTAATACAGGTTCTGGGGCCAACGTCCTGACTTTC. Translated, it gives CASSNTGSGANVLTF.

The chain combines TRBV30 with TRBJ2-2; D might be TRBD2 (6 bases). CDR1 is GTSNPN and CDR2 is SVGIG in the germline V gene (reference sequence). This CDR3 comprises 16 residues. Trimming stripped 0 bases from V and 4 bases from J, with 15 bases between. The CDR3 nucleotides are TGTGCCTGGAGTGTTTCTGGCGGGGCGACCACCGGGGAGCTGTTTTTT. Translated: CAWSVSGGATTGELFF.

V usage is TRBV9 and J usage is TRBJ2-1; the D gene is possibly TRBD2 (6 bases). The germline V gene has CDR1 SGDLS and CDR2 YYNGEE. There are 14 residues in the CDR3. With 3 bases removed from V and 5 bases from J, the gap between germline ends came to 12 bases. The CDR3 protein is CASSGGRPHNEQFF. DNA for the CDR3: TGTGCCAGCAGCGGAGGGAGGCCGCACAATGAGCAGTTCTTC. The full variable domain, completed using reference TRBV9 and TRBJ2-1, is DSGVTQTPKHLITATGQRVTLRCSPRSGDLSVYWYQQSLDQGLQFLIQYYNGEERAKGNILERFSAQQFPDLHSELNLSSLELGDSALYFCASSGGRPHNEQFFGPGTRLTVL.

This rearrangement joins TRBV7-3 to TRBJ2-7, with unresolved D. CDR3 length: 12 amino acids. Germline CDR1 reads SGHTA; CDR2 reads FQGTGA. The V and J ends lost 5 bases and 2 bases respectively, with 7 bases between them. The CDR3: CASSAGTYEQYF. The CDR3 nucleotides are TGTGCCAGCAGCGCAGGTACCTACGAGCAGTACTTC.